Included here is one T cell receptor (beta chain) sequence, with context. What it recognizes is unknown. The hyperthyroidism was newly diagnosed and had lasted under 2 months; the patients were aged 18 to 65. Used for diagnoses were clinical symptoms, serum thyroxine and TRAb, thyroid ultrasound and orbital computed tomography. The CDR3 length is 11 residues. Germline CDR1 WSHSY, CDR2 SAAADI. The V end lost 5 bases, the J end lost 9 bases, and 10 bases lay between the germline ends. TCR beta CDR3 regions were amplified from RNA transcripts. In the first-round RT-PCR of the TCR CDR3, the HTBI primer set was used. TCRdb processed the multiplex PCR reads anew with MiXCR; each CDR3 protein has one entry. The sample lists around 380,000 distinct CDR3 sequences, approximately 13% occurring once. The data are from a study of T cells in Graves' hyperthyroidism and ophthalmopathy. Regarding the study as a whole: Most thyroid clonotypes expanded above 0.001 were also detected in blood. A 13 V-J model separated ophthalmopathy from stable hyperthyroidism.

This TCR came from a man aged 25 to 45 with Graves' hyperthyroidism that later progressed to Graves' ophthalmopathy. The specimen was blood. The chain joins TRBV10-2 to TRBJ1-1, with TRBD1 as a possible D gene (6 bases). In DNA, the CDR3 is TGCGCCAGCAGTCTAGACAGGAAAGCTTTCTTT. Amino acids: CASSLDRKAFF.